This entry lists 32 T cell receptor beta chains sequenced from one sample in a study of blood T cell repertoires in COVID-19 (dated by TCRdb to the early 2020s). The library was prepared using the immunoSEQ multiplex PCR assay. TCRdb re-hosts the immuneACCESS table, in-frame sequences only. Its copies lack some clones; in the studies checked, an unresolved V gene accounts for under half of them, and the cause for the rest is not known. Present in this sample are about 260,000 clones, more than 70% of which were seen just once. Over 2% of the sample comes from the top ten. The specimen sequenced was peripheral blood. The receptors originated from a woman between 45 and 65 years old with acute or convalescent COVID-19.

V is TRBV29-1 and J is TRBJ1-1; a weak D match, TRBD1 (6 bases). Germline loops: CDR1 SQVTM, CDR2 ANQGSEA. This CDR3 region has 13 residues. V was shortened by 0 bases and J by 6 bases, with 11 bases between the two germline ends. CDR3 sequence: CSVEDQGSAEAFF. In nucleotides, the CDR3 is TGCAGCGTTGAAGATCAGGGGTCTGCTGAAGCTTTCTTT.

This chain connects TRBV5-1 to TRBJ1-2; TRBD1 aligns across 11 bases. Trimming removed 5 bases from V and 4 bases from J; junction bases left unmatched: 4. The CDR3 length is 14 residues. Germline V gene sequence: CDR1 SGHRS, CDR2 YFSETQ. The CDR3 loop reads CASRAGTGGYGYTF. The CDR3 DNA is TGCGCCAGCAGAGCCGGGACAGGGGGCTATGGCTACACCTTC. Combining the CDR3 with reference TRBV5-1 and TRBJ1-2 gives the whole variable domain KAGVTQTPRYLIKTRGQQVTLSCSPISGHRSVSWYQQTPGQGLQFLFEYFSETQRNKGNFPGRFSGRQFSNSRSEMNVSTLELGDSALYLCASRAGTGGYGYTFGSGTRLTVV.

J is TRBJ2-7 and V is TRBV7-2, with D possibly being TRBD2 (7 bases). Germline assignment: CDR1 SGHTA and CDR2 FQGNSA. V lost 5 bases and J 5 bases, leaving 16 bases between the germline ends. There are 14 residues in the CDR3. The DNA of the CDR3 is TGTGCCAGCAGCCCACAGGGAGGGCCAAACGAGCAGTACTTC. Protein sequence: CASSPQGGPNEQYF. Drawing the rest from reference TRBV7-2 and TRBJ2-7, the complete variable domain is GAGVSQSPSNKVTEKGKDVELRCDPISGHTALYWYRQSLGQGLEFLIYFQGNSAPDKSGLPSDRFSAERTGGSVSTLTIQRTQQEDSAVYLCASSPQGGPNEQYFGPGTRLTVT.

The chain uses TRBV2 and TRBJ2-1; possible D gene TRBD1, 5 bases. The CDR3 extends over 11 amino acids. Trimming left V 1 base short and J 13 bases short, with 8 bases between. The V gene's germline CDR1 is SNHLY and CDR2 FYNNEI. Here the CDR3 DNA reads TGTGCCAGCAGTGAAGAGGGGCTACAGTTCTTC. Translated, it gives CASSEEGLQFF.

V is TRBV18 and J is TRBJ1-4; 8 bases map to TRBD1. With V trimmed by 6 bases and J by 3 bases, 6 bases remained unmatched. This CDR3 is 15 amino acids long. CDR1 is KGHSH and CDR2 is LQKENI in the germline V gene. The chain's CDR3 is CASSQTGDPNEKLFF. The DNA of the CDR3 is TGTGCCAGCTCTCAGACAGGGGACCCTAATGAAAAACTGTTTTTT.

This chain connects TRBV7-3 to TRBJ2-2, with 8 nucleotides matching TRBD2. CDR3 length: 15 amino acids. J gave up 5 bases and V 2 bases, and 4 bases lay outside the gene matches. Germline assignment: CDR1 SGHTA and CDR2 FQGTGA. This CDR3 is CASSLQSSGTGELFF. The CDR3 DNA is TGTGCCAGCAGCTTACAGTCTAGCGGGACCGGGGAGCTGTTTTTT.

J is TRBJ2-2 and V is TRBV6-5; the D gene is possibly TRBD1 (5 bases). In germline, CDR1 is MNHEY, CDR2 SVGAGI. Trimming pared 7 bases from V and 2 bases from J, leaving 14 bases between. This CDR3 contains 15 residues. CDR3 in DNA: TGTGCCAGCACCAAAGGGGATTTCAACACCGGGGAGCTGTTTTTT. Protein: CASTKGDFNTGELFF.

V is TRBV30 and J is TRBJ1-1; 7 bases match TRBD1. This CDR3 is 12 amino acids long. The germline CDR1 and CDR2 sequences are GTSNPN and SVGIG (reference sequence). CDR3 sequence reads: CAGDRVNTEAFF. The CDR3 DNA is TGTGCTGGAGACAGGGTGAACACTGAAGCTTTCTTT.

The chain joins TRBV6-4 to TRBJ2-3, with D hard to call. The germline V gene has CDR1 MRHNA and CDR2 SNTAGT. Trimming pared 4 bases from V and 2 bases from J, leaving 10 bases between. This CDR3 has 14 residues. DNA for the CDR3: TGTGCCAGCAGTGTGGGCCTATCCACAGATACGCAGTATTTT. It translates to CASSVGLSTDTQYF.

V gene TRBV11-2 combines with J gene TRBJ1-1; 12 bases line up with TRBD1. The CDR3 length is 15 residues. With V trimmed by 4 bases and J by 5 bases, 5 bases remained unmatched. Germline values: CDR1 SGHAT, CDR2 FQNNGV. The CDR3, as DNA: TGTGCCAGCAGCTCCCGGGACAGGGGGCGGACTGAAGCTTTCTTT. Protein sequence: CASSSRDRGRTEAFF. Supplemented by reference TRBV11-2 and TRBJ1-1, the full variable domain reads EAGVAQSPRYKIIEKRQSVAFWCNPISGHATLYWYQQILGQGPKLLIQFQNNGVVDDSQLPKDRFSAERLKGVDSTLKIQPAKLEDSAVYLCASSSRDRGRTEAFFGQGTRLTVV.

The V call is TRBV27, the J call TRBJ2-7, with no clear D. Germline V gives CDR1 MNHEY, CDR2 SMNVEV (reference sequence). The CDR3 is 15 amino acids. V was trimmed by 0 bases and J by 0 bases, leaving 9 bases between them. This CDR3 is CASSLSGRFSYEQYF. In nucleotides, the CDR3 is TGTGCCAGCAGTTTATCGGGCAGGTTCTCCTACGAGCAGTACTTC.

The CDR3 region is CASSGTPGRQAFF. The CDR3 DNA reads TGTGCCAGCAGCGGTACGCCAGGAAGGCAAGCTTTCTTT. The chain couples TRBV28 to TRBJ1-1, with no clear D. The CDR3 loop spans 13 amino acids. V lost 6 bases, J lost 9 bases, and 17 bases lay in between. CDR1 MDHEN and CDR2 SYDVKM come from the germline V gene.

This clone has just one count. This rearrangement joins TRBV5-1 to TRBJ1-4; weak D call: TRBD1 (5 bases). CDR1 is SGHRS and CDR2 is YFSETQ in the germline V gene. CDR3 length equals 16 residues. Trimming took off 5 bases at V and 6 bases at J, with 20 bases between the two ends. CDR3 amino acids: CASRLGLSGMDEKLFF. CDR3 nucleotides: TGCGCCAGCAGACTGGGGCTTAGCGGAATGGATGAAAAACTGTTTTTT.

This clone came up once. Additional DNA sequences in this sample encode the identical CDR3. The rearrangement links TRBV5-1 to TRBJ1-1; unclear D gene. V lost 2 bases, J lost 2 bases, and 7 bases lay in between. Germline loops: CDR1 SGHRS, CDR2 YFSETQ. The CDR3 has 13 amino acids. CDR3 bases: TGCGCCAGCAGCTTCGGCGGTAACACTGAAGCTTTCTTT. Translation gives CASSFGGNTEAFF.

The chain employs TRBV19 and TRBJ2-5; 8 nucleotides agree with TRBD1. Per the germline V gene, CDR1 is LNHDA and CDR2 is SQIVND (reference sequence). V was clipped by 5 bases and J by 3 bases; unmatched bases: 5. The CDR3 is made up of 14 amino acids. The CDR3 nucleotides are TGTGCCAGTAGTGTGGACAGGGTAAAAGAGACCCAGTACTTC. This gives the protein CASSVDRVKETQYF.

CDR3 region: CASSLTSGRGASYNEQFF. The CDR3 DNA is TGCGCCAGCAGCTTGACTAGCGGGAGGGGGGCCTCCTACAATGAGCAGTTCTTC. The V and J genes are TRBV5-1 and TRBJ2-1, with 13 bases that match TRBD2. The trim removed 1 base at V and 0 bases at J, leaving 4 bases unmatched. Germline V gene data show CDR1 as SGHRS and CDR2 as YFSETQ. This CDR3 is 18 amino acids long.

DNA for the CDR3: TGTGCCAGCAGTCCCCGACAGGGGGACAATGAAAAACTGTTTTTT. Encoded protein: CASSPRQGDNEKLFF. This chain connects TRBV7-2 to TRBJ1-4, with 9 bases lining up with TRBD1. Germline V gives CDR1 SGHTA, CDR2 FQGNSA. With V trimmed by 6 bases and J by 5 bases, 7 bases remained unmatched. CDR3 length equals 15 residues.

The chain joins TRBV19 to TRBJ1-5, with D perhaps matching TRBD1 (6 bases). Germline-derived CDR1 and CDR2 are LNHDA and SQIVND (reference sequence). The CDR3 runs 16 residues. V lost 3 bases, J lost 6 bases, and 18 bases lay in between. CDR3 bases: TGTGCCAGTAGTATTTCATCCAGGGGCAGAAGTCAGCCCCAGCATTTT. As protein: CASSISSRGRSQPQHF.

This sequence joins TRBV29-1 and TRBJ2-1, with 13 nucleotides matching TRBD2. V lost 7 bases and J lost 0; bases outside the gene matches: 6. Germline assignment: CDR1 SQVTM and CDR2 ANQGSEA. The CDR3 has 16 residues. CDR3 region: CSAGLAGAHSYNEQFF. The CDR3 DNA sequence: TGCAGCGCTGGACTAGCGGGAGCGCACTCCTACAATGAGCAGTTCTTC.

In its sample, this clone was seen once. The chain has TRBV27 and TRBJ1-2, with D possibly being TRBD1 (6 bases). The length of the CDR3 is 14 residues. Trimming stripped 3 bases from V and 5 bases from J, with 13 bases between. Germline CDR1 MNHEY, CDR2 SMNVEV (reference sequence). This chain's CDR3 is CASSFMGAPYGYTF. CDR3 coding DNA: TGTGCCAGCAGTTTCATGGGGGCCCCTTATGGCTACACCTTC.

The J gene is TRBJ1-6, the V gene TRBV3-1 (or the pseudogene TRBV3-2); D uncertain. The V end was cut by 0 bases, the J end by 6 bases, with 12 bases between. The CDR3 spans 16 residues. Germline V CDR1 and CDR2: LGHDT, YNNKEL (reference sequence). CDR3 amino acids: CASSQDQWQINSPLHF. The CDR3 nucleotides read TGTGCCAGCAGCCAAGATCAGTGGCAGATTAATTCACCCCTCCACTTT.

CDR3 region: CATSDMGLAAGETQYF. CDR3 sequence (DNA): TGTGCCACCAGTGATATGGGACTAGCCGCCGGAGAGACCCAGTACTTC. The V call is TRBV24-1, the J call TRBJ2-5; 9 nucleotides line up with TRBD2. This CDR3 is 16 amino acids long. The V segment lost 3 bases and the J segment 4 bases; nucleotides outside the gene matches: 8. Germline V gene sequence: CDR1 KGHDR, CDR2 SFDVKD.

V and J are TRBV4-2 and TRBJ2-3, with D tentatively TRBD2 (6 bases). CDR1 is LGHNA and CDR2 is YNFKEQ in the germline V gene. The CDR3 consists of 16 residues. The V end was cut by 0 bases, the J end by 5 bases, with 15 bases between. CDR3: CASSQEDARTKDTQYF. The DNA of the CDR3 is TGTGCCAGCAGCCAAGAGGATGCACGGACTAAAGATACGCAGTATTTT.

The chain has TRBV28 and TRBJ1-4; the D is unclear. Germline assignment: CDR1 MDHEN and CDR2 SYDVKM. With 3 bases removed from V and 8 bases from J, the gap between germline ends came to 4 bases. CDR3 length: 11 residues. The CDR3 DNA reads TGTGCCAGCAGTTTCCAAGAAAAACTGTTTTTT. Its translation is CASSFQEKLFF.

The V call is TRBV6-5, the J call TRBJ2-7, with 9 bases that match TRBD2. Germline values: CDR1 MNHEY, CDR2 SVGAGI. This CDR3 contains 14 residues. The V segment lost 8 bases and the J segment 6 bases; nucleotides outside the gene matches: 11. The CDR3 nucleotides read TGTGCCAGCGGAGGCGGGAGGGCCTCGTTCGAGCAGTACTTC. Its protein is CASGGGRASFEQYF.

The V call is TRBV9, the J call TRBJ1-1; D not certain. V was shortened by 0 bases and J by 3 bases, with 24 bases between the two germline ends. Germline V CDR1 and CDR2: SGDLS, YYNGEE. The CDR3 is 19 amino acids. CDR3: CASSVGRGGPPLRYTEAFF. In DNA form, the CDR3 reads TGTGCCAGCAGCGTAGGTCGGGGAGGTCCCCCCCTTCGGTACACTGAAGCTTTCTTT.

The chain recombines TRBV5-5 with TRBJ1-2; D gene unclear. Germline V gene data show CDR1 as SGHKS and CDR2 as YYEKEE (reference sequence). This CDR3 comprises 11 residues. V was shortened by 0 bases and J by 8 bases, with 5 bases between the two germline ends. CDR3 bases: TGTGCCAGCAGCTTGGTCGTCGGCTACACCTTC. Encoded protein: CASSLVVGYTF.

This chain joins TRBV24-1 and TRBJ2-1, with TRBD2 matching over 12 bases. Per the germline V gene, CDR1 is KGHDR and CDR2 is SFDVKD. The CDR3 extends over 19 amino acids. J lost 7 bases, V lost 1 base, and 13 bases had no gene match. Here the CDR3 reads CATSDLPRLAGEELNEQFF. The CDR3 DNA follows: TGTGCCACCAGTGATTTACCGCGACTAGCGGGAGAAGAGTTGAATGAGCAGTTCTTC.

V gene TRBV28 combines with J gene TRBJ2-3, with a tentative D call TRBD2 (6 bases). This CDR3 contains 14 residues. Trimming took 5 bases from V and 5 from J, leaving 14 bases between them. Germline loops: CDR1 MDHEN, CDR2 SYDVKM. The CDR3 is CASSRTGVEDTQYF. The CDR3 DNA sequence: TGTGCCAGCAGTCGGACGGGAGTTGAAGATACGCAGTATTTT.

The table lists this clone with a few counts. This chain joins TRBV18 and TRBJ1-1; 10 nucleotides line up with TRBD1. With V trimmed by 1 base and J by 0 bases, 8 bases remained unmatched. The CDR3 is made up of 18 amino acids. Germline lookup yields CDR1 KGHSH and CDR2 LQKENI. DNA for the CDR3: TGTGCCAGCTCACCACTCCAGGACAGGGGGATCATGAACACTGAAGCTTTCTTT. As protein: CASSPLQDRGIMNTEAFF. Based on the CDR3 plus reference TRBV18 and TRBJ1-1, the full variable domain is NAGVMQNPRHLVRRRGQEARLRCSPMKGHSHVYWYRQLPEEGLKFMVYLQKENIIDESGMPKERFSAEFPKEGPSILRIQQVVRGDSAAYFCASSPLQDRGIMNTEAFFGQGTRLTVV.

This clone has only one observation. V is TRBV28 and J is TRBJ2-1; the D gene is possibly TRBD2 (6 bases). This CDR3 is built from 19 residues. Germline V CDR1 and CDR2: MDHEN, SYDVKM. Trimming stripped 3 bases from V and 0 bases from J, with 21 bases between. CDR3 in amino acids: CASSFPSSERASSYNEQFF. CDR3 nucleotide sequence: TGTGCCAGCAGTTTCCCCTCGTCCGAGCGGGCTAGCTCCTACAATGAGCAGTTCTTC.

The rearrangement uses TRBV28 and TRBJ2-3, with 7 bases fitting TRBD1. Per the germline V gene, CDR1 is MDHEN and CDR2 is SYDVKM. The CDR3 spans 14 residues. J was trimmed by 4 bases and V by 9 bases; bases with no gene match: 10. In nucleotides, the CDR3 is TGTGCCAGTCGACAGGGTTTTAATGCAGATACGCAGTATTTT. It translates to CASRQGFNADTQYF.